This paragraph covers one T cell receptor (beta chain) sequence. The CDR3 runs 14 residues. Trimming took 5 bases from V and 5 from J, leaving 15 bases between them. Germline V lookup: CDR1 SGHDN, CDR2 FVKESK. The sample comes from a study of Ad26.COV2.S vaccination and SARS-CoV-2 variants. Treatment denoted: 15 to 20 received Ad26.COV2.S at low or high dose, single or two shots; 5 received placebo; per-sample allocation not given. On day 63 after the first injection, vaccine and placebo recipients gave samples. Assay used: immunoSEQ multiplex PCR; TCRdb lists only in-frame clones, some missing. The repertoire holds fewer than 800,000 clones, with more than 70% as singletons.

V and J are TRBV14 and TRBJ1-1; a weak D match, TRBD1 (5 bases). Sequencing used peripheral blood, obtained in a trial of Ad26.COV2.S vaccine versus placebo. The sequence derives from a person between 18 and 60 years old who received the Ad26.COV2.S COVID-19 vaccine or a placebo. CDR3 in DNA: TGTGCCAGCAGCTCGGGACGGCGAAGGACTGAAGCTTTCTTT. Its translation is CASSSGRRRTEAFF.